This note documents a single T cell receptor (beta chain) sequence. This specimen comes from a study of blood T cell repertoires in COVID-19. Generated by immunoSEQ multiplex PCR, the TCRdb table keeps only in-frame clones and is missing some. The top ten hold more than 0.85% of the sample, which has under 450,000 clones, approximately 91% seen once. Study members were between about 18 and 95 years old and lived in roughly 24 US regions. Self-reported history from a screening survey and questionnaire set each donor's cohort. A COVID-19 case had been met by exposed participants during the 2 weeks before study entry. The length of the CDR3 is 14 residues. Deletions cut 0 bases from V and 7 bases from J, with 13 bases between. Germline CDR1 is GTSNPN and CDR2 is SVGIG (reference sequence).

The chain combines TRBV30 with TRBJ2-1; tentative D call: TRBD2 (5 bases). The receptor was isolated from a woman aged 35 to 49 who had been exposed to COVID-19. Sequencing was performed on PBMCs or T cells enriched from blood (not recorded which). As DNA, the CDR3 is TGTGCCTGGAGTGTAAGTAGCGCTGTTAATGAGCAGTTCTTC. Protein sequence: CAWSVSSAVNEQFF.